These T cell receptor beta chains were read from a single sample in a study of OX40 agonist ivuxolimab in advanced cancers. Generated by immunoSEQ multiplex PCR, the TCRdb table keeps only in-frame clones and is missing some. The top ten clones hold around 1.5% of a sample with tens of thousands of clones, around 80% of them seen once. Source: CD4+ or CD8+ T cells sorted from blood, taken in a trial of the OX40 agonist ivuxolimab. All receptors come from an adult with an advanced solid tumor such as melanoma, head and neck, liver or kidney cancer. Each CDR3 is given without its conserved first and last residue. D genes are given only for firm matches.

length	V	D	CDR3
10	TRBV5-4	-	ASSLSTDTQY
13	TRBV4-3	-	ASSQDLGSGDTQY
12	TRBV28	TRBD1	ASSNPTGVWAQH
16	TRBV14	-	ASSQGRWGRGMNTEAF
12	TRBV5-6	TRBD2	ASSYPSGVDTQY
12	TRBV14	-	ASSHQGSNYGYT
11	TRBV5-1	-	ASSLLSQSGYT
11	TRBV5-1	-	ASRDRSSYEQY
9	TRBV30	-	APPRGDGYT
13	TRBV7-2	-	ASSLEGATNEKLF
12	TRBV25-1	-	ASPPRGGRDTQY
12	TRBV7-9	-	ASSFRGQSEKLF
10	TRBV2	-	ASRKSLDGYT
13	TRBV5-1	-	ASSLDPGKGNTIY
15	TRBV2	TRBD1	ASSEETGAGWDSPLH
12	TRBV28	-	ASSFGTPSYEQY
14	TRBV7-2	-	ASSFLSGNTNYGYT
12	TRBV7-9	-	ASSPRQSSYEQY
13	TRBV5-4	TRBD1	ASSLQGGMNTEAF
13	TRBV11-3	TRBD2	ASSLDRGGPETQY
13	TRBV19	TRBD1	ASIKDRGRTDTQY
10	TRBV5-1	-	ASSLYEGELF
14	TRBV28	-	ASITPGGRGIYGYT
11	TRBV19	-	ASSMTENTEAF
13	TRBV18	TRBD1	ASSPGTGDPPEAF
12	TRBV7-9	-	ASSWSVGADEQF
12	TRBV7-8	TRBD2	ASTLASGGGRQF
9	TRBV6-5	-	ASRGLAEAF
10	TRBV12-5	-	ASASNRDTQY
13	TRBV9	TRBD1	ASSTGTGEYYEQY
13	TRBV11-2	TRBD2	ASSLDQRGTYEQY
12	TRBV5-1	TRBD2	ASSSAGGGETQY
10	TRBV9	-	ASRGTQQTQY
16	TRBV7-6	TRBD1	ASSPAPPTGQSRETQY
9	TRBV5-5	-	ASSSAYEQY
10	TRBV7-9	-	ASSFNRVGYT
12	TRBV28	-	ASINRGAYYGYT
13	TRBV30	-	AWRKVGIGADTQY
12	TRBV9	TRBD1	ASSLTGGYGEQY
12	TRBV28	TRBD2	ASSRSGGGDTQY
13	TRBV5-5	TRBD2	ASSLLAGIQETQY
12	TRBV5-1	-	ASSLRGRAGELF
13	TRBV4-1	-	ASSQVRRVGDTQY
9	TRBV28	-	ASSGNSPLH